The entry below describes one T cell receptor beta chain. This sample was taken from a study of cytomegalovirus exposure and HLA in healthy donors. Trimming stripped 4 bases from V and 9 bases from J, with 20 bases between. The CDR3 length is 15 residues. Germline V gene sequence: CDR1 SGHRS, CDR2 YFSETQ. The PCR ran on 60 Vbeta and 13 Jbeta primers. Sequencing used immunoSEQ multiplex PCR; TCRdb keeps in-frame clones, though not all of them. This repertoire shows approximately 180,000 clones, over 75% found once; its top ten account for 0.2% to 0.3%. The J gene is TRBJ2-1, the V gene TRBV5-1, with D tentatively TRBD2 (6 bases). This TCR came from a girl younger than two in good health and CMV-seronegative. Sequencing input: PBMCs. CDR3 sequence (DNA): TGCGCCAGCAGCCCCCTACTGATGGAGGGGACTGAGCAGTTCTTC. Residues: CASSPLLMEGTEQFF.